The clone carrying this TCR beta chain was recorded at least ten times. Its target is unknown. The record originates from a study of breast tumors, draining lymph nodes, adjacent tissues. TCRdb fed the multiplex PCR reads into MiXCR, producing one record per CDR3 protein. The data hold approximately 130,000 distinct CDR3 sequences, with approximately 21% observed a single time. Study-wide points: Data fit most tumor T cells coming from lymph node, expanding in tumor. Data only fit, rather than demonstrated, lymph node origin of most tumor T cells. Compared with lymph nodes, tumors were less diverse; compared with nontumor tissue, more. Luminal-like breast cancer showed significantly greater tumor-nontumor repertoire similarity than basal-like breast cancer did.

From germline, CDR1 is SGHRS and CDR2 YFSETQ. Trimming shortened V by 0 bases and J by 9 bases, and 13 bases separated the two germline ends. This CDR3 region has 14 residues. Axillary draining lymph nodes of breast cancer patients supplied the node samples. This clonotype originated in a female donor with breast cancer. Some clones in this sample may be carry-over from other donors' samples. The V call is TRBV5-1, the J call TRBJ2-1, with D hard to call. Sequenced: axillary lymph node tissue. The DNA of the CDR3 is TGCGCCAGCAGCTTGGGCAGGCCCCCAGTTGAGCAGTTCTTC. Amino acid sequence: CASSLGRPPVEQFF.